This T cell receptor (beta chain) was observed in a study of identical twins. Overall study results and limits: Researchers caution that invariant MAIT and iNKT cells could partly confound zero-insertion analyses. For out-of-frame alpha sequences shared by twins, low generation probability was in excess. Insertions were reduced in abundant cord blood beta clonotypes but not in memory repertoires.

The length of the CDR3 is 10 residues. CDR1 and CDR2 from the germline V gene are DFQATT and SNEGSKA (reference sequence). Trimming pared 7 bases from V and 2 bases from J, leaving 5 bases between. Template switching added a universal primer site, and cDNA bore unique molecular identifiers. Each CDR3 protein gets one entry after TCRdb re-called the 5' RACE reads with MiXCR. The table includes 500,000 to 550,000 distinct CDR3 sequences, approximately 20% detected once. Of note for this clonotype: What it recognizes is unknown.

These data were also reused for a study on yellow fever vaccine responses in identical twins.

Sequenced material: CD4+ T cells sorted from blood. The chain uses TRBV20-1 and TRBJ2-5; no firm D call. The clonotype was recovered from a woman younger than 30 in good health. In DNA form, the CDR3 reads TGCAGTGGTTGGCAAGAGACCCAGTACTTC. Translating gives CSGWQETQYF.